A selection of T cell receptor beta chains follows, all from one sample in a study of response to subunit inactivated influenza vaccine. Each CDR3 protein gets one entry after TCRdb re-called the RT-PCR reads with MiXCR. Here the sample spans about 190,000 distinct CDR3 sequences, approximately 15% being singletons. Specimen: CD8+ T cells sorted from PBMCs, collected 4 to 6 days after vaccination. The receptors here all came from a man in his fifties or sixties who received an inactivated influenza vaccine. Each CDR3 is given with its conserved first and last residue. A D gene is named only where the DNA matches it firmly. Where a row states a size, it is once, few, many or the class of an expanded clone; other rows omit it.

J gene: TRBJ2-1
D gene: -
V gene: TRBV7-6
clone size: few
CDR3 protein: CASSLVLIGTPSYNEQFF
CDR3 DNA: TGTGCCAGCAGCTTAGTTCTTATCGGGACCCCGTCGTACAATGAGCAGTTCTTC

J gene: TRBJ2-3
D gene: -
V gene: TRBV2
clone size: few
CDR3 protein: CASTLAPTSTDTQYF
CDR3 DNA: TGTGCCAGCACCCTAGCGCCAACTAGCACAGATACGCAGTATTTT

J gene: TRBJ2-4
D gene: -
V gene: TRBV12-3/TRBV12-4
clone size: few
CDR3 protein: CASMGEAKNIQYF
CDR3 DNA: TGTGCCAGCATGGGGGAGGCCAAAAACATTCAGTACTTC

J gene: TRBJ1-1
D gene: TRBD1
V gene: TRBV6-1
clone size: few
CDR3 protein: CATGFDREGGNTEAFF
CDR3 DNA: TGTGCCACCGGATTCGACAGGGAGGGAGGGAACACTGAAGCTTTCTTT

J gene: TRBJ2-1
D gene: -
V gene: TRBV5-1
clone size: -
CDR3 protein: CASSLAWGPSSYNEQFF
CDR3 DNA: TGCGCCAGCAGCTTGGCCTGGGGACCCAGCTCCTACAATGAGCAGTTCTTC

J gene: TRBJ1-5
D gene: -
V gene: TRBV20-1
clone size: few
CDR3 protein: CSADHNVGNQPQHF
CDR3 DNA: TGCAGTGCTGACCACAATGTCGGCAATCAGCCCCAGCATTTT

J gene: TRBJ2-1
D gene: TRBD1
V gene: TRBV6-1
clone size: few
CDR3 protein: CASKTGHYGEQFF
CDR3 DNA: TGTGCCAGCAAGACAGGGCACTACGGTGAGCAGTTCTTC

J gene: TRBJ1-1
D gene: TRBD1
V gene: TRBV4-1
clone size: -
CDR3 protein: CASSQPGTGAEAFF
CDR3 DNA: TGCGCCAGCAGCCAACCCGGGACAGGGGCTGAAGCTTTCTTT

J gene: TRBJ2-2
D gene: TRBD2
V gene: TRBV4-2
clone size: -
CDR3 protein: CASSQLGTSGTTGELFF
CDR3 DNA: TGTGCCAGCAGCCAATTGGGAACTAGCGGGACGACCGGGGAGCTGTTTTTT

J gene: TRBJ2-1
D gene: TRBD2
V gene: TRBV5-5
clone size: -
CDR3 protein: CASSSLEAGGRWQFF
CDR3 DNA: TGTGCCAGCAGCTCCCTCGAAGCGGGAGGGCGATGGCAGTTCTTC

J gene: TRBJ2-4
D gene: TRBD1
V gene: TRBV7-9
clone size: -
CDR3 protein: CASSQVQGAKNIQYF
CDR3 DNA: TGTGCCAGCAGCCAAGTGCAGGGGGCGAAAAACATTCAGTACTTC

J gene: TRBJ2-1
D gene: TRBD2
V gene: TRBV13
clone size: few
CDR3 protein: CASSPKGTRLGGGNNEQFF
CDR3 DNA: TGTGCCAGCAGCCCGAAAGGAACTAGACTTGGCGGGGGGAACAATGAGCAGTTCTTC

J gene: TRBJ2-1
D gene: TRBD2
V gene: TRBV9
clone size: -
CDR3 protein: CASSAPGLDPNEQFF
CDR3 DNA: TGTGCCAGCAGCGCCCCGGGACTAGACCCCAATGAGCAGTTCTTC

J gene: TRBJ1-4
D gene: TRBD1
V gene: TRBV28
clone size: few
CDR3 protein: CASRPGQTNEKLFF
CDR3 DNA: TGTGCCAGCAGACCGGGACAGACTAATGAAAAACTGTTTTTT

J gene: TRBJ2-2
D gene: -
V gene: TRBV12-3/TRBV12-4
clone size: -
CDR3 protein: CASRLALTNTGELFF
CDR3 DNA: TGTGCCAGCAGATTGGCACTAACGAACACCGGGGAGCTGTTTTTT

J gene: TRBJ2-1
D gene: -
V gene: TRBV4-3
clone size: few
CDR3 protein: CASSQGWQSGYNEQFF
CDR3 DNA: TGCGCCAGCAGCCAAGGTTGGCAGTCAGGGTACAATGAGCAGTTCTTC

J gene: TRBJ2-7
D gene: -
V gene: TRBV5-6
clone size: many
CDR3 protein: CASSSTRIYEQYF
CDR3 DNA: TGTGCCAGCAGCTCGACACGGATCTACGAGCAGTACTTC

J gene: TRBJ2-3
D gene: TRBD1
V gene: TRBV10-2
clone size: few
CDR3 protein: CASSWTGSTDTQYF
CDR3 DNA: TGCGCCAGCTCATGGACAGGTAGCACAGATACGCAGTATTTT

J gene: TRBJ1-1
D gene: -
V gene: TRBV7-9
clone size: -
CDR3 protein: CASSFVNTEAFF
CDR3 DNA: TGTGCCAGCAGCTTCGTGAACACTGAAGCTTTCTTT

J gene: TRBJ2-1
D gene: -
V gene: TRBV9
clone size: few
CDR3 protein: CASSADPGKPYNEQFF
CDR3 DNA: TGTGCCAGCAGCGCCGACCCGGGAAAACCCTACAATGAGCAGTTCTTC

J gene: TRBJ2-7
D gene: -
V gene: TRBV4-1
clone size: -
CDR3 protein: CASSQDTRAYEQYF
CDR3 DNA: TGCGCCAGCAGCCAAGATACCAGGGCCTACGAGCAGTACTTC

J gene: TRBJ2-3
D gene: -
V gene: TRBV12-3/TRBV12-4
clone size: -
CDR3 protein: CASSFEGQSTDTQYF
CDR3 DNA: TGTGCCAGCAGTTTTGAAGGTCAGAGCACAGATACGCAGTATTTT

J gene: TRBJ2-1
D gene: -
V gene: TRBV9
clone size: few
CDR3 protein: CASSPVSYNEQFF
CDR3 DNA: TGTGCCAGCAGCCCTGTTTCATACAATGAGCAGTTCTTC

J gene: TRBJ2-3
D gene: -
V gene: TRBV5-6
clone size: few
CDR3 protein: CASSLVADTDTQYF
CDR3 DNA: TGTGCCAGCAGCTTGGTGGCGGACACAGATACGCAGTATTTT